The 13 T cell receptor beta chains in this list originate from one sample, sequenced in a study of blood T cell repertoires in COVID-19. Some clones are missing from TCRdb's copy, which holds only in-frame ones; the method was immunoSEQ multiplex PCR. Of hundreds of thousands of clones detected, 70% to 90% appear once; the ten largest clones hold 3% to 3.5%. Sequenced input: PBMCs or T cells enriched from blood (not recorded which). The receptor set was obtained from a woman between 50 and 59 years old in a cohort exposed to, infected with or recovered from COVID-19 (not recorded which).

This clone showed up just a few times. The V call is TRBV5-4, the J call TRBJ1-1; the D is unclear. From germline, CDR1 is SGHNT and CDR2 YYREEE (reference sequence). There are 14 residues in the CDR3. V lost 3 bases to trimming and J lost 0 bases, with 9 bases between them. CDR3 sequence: CASSWLGMNTEAFF. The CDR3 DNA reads TGTGCCAGCAGCTGGCTCGGGATGAACACTGAAGCTTTCTTT. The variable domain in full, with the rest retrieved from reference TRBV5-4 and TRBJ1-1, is ETGVTQSPTHLIKTRGQQVTLRCSSQSGHNTVSWYQQALGQGPQFIFQYYREEENGRGNFPPRFSGLQFPNYSSELNVNALELDDSALYLCASSWLGMNTEAFFGQGTRLTVV.

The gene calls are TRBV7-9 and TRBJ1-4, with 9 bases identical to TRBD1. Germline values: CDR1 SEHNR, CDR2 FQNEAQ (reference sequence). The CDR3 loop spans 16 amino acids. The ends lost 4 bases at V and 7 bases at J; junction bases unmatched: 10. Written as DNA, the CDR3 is TGTGCCAGCAGCTCCTTGATTGGGACAGGGACTGAAAAACTGTTTTTT. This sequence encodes CASSSLIGTGTEKLFF. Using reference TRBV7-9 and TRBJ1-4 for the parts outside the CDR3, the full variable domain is DTGVSQNPRHKITKRGQNVTFRCDPISEHNRLYWYRQTLGQGPEFLTYFQNEAQLEKSRLLSDRFSAERPKGSFSTLEIQRTEQGDSAMYLCASSSLIGTGTEKLFFGSGTQLSVL.

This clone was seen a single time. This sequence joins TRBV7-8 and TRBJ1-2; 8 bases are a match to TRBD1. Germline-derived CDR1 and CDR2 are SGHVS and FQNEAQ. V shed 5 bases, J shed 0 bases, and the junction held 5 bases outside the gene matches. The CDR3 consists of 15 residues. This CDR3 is CASSPRDRTNYGYTF. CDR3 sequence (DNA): TGTGCCAGCAGCCCCCGGGACAGGACTAACTATGGCTACACCTTC.

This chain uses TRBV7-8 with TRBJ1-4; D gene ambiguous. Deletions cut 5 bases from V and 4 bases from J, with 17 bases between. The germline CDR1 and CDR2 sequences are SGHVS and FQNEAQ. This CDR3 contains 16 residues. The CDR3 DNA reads TGTGCCAGCAGCCCCCTCGGTGGTGCGGATAATGAAAAACTGTTTTTT. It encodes CASSPLGGADNEKLFF.

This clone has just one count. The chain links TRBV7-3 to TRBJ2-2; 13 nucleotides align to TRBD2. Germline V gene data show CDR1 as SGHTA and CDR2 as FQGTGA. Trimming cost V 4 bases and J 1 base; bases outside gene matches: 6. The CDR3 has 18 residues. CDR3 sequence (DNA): TGTGCCAGCAGCTCCGCCCGACTAGCGGGGGGGAACACCGGGGAGCTGTTTTTT. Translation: CASSSARLAGGNTGELFF. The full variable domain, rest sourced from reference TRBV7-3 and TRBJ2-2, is GAGVSQTPSNKVTEKGKYVELRCDPISGHTALYWYRQSLGQGPEFLIYFQGTGAADDSGLPNDRFFAVRPEGSVSTLKIQRTERGDSAVYLCASSSARLAGGNTGELFFGEGSRLTVL.

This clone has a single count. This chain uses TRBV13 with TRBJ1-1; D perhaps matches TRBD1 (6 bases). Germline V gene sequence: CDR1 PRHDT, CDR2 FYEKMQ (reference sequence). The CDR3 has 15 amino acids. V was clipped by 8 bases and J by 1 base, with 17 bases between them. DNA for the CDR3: TGTGCCAGCCGAAGATTGGACAGAGCGAACACTGAAGCTTTCTTT. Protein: CASRRLDRANTEAFF.

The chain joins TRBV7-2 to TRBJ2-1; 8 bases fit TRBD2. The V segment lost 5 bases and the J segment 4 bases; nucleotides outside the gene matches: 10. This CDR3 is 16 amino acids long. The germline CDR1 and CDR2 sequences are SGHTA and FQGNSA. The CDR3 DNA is TGTGCCAGCAGCCTCACCCCGGGGGGGCTTTACAATGAGCAGTTCTTC. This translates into CASSLTPGGLYNEQFF.

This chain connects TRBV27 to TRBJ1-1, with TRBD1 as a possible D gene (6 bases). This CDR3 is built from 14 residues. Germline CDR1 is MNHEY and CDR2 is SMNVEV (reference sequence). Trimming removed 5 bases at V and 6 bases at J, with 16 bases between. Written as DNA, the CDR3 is TGTGCCAGCAGTCACTCTGGGGGGGGCTCTGAAGCTTTCTTT. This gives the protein CASSHSGGGSEAFF.

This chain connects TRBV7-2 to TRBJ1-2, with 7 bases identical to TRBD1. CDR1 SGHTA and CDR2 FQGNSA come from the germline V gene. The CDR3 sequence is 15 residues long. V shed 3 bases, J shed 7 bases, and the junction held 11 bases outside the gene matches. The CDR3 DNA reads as TGTGCCAGCAGCTTGCCTGACAGGGATGGAGGTGGCTACACCTTC. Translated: CASSLPDRDGGGYTF.

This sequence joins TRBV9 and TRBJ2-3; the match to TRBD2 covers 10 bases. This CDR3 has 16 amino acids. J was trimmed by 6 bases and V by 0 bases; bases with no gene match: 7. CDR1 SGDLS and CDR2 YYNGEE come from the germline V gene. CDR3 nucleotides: TGTGCCAGCAGCGTAGCCCAGCGGGGGGGCCCCGATACGCAGTATTTT. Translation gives CASSVAQRGGPDTQYF.

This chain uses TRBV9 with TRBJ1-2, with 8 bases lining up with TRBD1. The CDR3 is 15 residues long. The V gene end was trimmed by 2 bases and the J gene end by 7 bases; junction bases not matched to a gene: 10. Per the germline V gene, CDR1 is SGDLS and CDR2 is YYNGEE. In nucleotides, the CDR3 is TGTGCCAGCAGCGTTGGGTCAGGGGGCCCGGGTGGCTACACCTTC. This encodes CASSVGSGGPGGYTF.

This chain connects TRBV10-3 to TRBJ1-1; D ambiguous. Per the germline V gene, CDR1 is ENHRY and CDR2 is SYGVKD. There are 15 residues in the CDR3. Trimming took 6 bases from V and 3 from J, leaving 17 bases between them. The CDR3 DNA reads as TGTGCCATCAGGAGACACGGGATCGATCACACTGAAGCTTTCTTT. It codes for CAIRRHGIDHTEAFF.

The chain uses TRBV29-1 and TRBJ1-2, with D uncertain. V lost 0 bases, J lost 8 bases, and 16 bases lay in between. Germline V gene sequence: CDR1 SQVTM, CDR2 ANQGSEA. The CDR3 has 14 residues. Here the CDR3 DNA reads TGCAGCGTTGAAGAAGGCCGGGGAACGGGGGGCTACACCTTC. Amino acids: CSVEEGRGTGGYTF.